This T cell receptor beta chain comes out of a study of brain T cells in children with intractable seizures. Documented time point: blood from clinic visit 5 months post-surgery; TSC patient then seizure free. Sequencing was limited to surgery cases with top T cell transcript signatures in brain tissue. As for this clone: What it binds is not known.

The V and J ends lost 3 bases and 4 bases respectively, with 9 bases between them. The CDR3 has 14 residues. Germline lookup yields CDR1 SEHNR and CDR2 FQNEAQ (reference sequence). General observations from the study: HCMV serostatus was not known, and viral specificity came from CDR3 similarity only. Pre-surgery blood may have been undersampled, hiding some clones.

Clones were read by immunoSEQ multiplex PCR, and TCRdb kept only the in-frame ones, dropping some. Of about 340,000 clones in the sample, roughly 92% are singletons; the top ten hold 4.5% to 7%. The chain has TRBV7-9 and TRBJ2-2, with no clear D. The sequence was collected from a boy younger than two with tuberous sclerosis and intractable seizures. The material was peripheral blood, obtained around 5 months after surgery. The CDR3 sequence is CASSFIASTGELFF. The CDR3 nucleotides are TGTGCCAGCAGCTTTATCGCTAGCACCGGGGAGCTGTTTTTT.